This T cell receptor beta chain appears in the sequencing data of a study of ipilimumab plus nivolumab after autologous stem cell transplantation. Study-wide background: A median of about 8 nivolumab and 5 or 6 ipilimumab doses were given. The myeloma group: high-risk transplant-naive, or relapse within 3 years after first autologous transplant.

This CDR3 has 16 residues. V lost 4 bases and J 1 base, leaving 16 bases between the germline ends. Germline V gives CDR1 SGHNT, CDR2 YYREEE (reference sequence). Sequencing was performed with immunoSEQ multiplex PCR; in TCRdb, only in-frame clones are kept and a portion is missing. The sample includes over 35,000 clones, over 90% seen only once; the top ten take 0.75% to 1%. This receptor was obtained from a male donor with multiple myeloma. This sample comprised PBMCs, obtained in a trial of ipilimumab plus nivolumab as post-transplant consolidation. V and J are TRBV5-4 and TRBJ2-3; maybe TRBD1 (5 bases). CDR3 DNA sequence: TGTGCCAGCAGCACAGGACGCCTTGCTGGCACAGATACGCAGTATTTT. This sequence encodes CASSTGRLAGTDTQYF.